The source of this TCR beta chain is a study of blood T cell repertoires in COVID-19 (dated by TCRdb to between 2020 and 2021). In terms of the full investigation: Samples covering the acute and convalescent phases of COVID-19 were provided by collaborators in the United States, Italy and Spain. The material from the prospective study consisted of cDNA or gDNA derived from T cells, B-cell-depleted T cells, or PBMCs. The dataset comprised deeply sampled blood TCRbeta repertoires from subjects exposed to, actively infected with, or recovered from COVID-19. The repertoires were made available in a free public database intended to serve as a resource for research on the immune response to SARS-CoV-2. The samples were drawn from two sources: the first 160 participants of the ongoing ImmuneRACE study, and approximately 1,300 subjects contributed by 6 global collaborators. Nearly every sample came with metadata listing a de-identified subject ID, COVID-19 status, age in years and sex. Where HLA class I and class II types were available, the types were taken from metadata supplied by the sample provider, not from assay-based typing. Findings and caveats that apply to the study as a whole: How much clinical and demographic metadata was included differed by source and by participant, and the metadata was provided uncurated.

Comment on this clone: There is no known antigen for this receptor. No quality values exist for individual bases; no much larger clone is one base distant.

TCRbeta CDR3 regions were amplified from genomic DNA by means of the immunoSEQ Assay, a bias-controlled multiplex PCR. As for the original processing: The number of nucleated cells in each sample was estimated by amplification of reference gene primers within the assay. To quantify the absolute abundance of each unique TCRbeta CDR3 rearrangement, sequence reads were collapsed and filtered. Productive Simpson clonality was computed per sample as the square root of Simpson's diversity index over productive rearrangements. Here the immuneACCESS table is served through TCRdb, limited to in-frame sequences with V and J called. Missing clones are a known gap in these copies; in checked studies unresolved V genes cover under half, and the rest lacks a known reason. That table is the source of V, J and clone size, and D and trimming were worked out from the DNA. This sample lists 95,000 to 150,000 clones; 90% were detected once. The top ten hold more than 3% of the sample.

One collaborating source in Seattle enrolled patients while the patients were actively infected and followed the patients over time throughout the course of disease. The collaborating institutions used their own protocols to collect whole blood in K2EDTA tubes. For TCRbeta analysis, collaborators shipped samples as frozen whole blood, isolated PBMCs, or DNA extracted from either of those sample types. The trim is 5 bases for V and 0 bases for J, with a gap of 14 bases between the germline ends. The CDR3 starts with the cysteine, ends with the phenylalanine, and has 15 residues. Only the CDR3 DNA is retained, 45 bases long and in frame from the first base. The germline V gene provides CDR1 SGHTA and CDR2 FQGNSA.

This TCR derives from a woman aged 55 to 70 with COVID-19, enrolled during active disease. In this chain, TRBV7-2 is recombined with TRBJ2-7; a weak D assignment points to TRBD1 (8 bases agree). Sequenced sample: peripheral blood. The CDR3: CASSVQGGVSYEQYF. The nucleotide sequence is given as TGTGCCAGCAGCGTACAGGGGGGGGTCTCCTACGAGCAGTACTTC. The full variable domain, completed from the reference TRBV7-2 and TRBJ2-7 proteins outside the CDR3, reads GAGVSQSPSNKVTEKGKDVELRCDPISGHTALYWYRQSLGQGLEFLIYFQGNSAPDKSGLPSDRFSAERTGGSVSTLTIQRTQQEDSAVYLCASSVQGGVSYEQYFGPGTRLTVT.